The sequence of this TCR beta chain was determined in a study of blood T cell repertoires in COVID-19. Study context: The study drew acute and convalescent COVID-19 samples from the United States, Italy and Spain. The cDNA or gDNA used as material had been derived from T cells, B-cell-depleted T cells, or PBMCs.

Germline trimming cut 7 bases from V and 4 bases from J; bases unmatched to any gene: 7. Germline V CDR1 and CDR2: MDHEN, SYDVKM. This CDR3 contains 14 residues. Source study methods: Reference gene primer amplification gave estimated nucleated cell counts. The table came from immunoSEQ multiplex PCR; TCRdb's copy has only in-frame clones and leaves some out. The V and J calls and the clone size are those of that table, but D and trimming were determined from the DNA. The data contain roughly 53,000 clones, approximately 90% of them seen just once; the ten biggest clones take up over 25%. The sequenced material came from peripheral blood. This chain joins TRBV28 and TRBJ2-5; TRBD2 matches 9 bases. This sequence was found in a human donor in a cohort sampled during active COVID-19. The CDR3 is CASTREGPGETQYF. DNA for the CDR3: TGTGCCAGCACGCGGGAGGGCCCTGGAGAGACCCAGTACTTC.